The present T cell receptor (beta chain) was sequenced within a study of CD8 T cells in cerebrospinal fluid in Alzheimer's disease. TCRdb reworked the 10x single-cell sequencing reads into one entry per CDR3 protein, no DNA. In all, the sample yields over a thousand distinct CDR3 sequences. Measured by frequency, this clonotype is medium-sized. The TCR originated in a human donor in good health. Sequencing used cerebrospinal fluid.

This CDR3 reads CASSFGTGDSYEQYF. This sequence joins TRBV5-6 and TRBJ2-7; TCRdb reports TRBD1, a call that lacks DNA to check it against. Germline CDR1 SGHDT, CDR2 YYEEEE. This CDR3 comprises 15 residues.